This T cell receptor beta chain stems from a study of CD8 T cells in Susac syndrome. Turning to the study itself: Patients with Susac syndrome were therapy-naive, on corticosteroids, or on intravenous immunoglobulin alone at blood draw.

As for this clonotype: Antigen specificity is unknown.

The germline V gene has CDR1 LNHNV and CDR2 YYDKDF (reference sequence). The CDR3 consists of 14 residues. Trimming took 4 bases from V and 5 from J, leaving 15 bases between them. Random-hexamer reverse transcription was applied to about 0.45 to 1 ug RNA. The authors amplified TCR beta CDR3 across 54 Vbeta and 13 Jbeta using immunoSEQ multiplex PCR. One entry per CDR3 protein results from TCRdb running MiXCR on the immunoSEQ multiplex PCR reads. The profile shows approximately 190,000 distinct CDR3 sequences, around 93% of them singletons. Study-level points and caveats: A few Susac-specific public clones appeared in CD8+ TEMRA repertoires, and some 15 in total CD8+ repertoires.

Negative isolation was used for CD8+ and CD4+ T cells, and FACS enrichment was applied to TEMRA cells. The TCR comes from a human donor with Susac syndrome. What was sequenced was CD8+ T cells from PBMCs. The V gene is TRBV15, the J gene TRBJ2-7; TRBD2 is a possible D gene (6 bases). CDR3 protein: CATSTQLASHEQYF. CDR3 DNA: TGTGCCACCAGCACACAACTAGCTTCTCACGAGCAGTACTTC.